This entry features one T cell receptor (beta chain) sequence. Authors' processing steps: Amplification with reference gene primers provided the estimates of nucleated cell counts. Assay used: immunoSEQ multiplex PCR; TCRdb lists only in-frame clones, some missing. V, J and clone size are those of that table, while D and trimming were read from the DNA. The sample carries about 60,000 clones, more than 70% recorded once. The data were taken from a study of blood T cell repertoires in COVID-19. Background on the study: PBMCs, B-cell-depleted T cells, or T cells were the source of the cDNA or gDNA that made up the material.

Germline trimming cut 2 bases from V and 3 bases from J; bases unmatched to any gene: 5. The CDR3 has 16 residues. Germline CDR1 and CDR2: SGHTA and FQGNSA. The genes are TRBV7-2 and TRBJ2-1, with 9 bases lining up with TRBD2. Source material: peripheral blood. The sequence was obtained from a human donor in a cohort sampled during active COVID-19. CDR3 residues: CASSLSGGTLYNEQFF. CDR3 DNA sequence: TGTGCCAGCAGCTTAAGCGGGGGGACCCTCTACAATGAGCAGTTCTTC.